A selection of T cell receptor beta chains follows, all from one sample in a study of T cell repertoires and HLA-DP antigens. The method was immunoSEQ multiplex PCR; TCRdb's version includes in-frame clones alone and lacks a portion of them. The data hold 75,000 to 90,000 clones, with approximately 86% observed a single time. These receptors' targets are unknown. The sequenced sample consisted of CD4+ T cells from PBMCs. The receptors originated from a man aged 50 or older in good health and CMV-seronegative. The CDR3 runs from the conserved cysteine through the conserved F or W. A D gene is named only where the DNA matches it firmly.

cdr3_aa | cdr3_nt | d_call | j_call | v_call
CASSPGQDTDTQYF | TGTGCCAGCAGCCCCGGACAGGACACAGATACGCAGTATTTT | TRBD1 | TRBJ2-3 | TRBV5-4
CASSLMGAIGEKLFF | TGTGCCAGCAGTTTAATGGGGGCTATTGGGGAAAAACTGTTTTTT | NA | TRBJ1-4 | TRBV7-6
CAWSTTAYEQYF | TGTGCCTGGAGTACTACAGCCTACGAGCAGTACTTC | NA | TRBJ2-7 | TRBV30
CASRTTPYSNQPQHF | TGTGCCAGTAGAACCACACCCTATAGCAATCAGCCCCAGCATTTT | NA | TRBJ1-5 | TRBV19
CATRSGRPKLGDTQYF | TGTGCCACCAGATCTGGGAGGCCTAAGTTGGGAGATACGCAGTATTTT | NA | TRBJ2-3 | TRBV15
CASSLETGEEETQYF | TGTGCCAGCAGCTTAGAGACAGGAGAGGAAGAGACCCAGTACTTC | NA | TRBJ2-5 | TRBV7-6
CASSSGQLNTGELFF | TGTGCCAGCAGCTCCGGGCAGCTGAACACCGGGGAGCTGTTTTTT | NA | TRBJ2-2 | TRBV11-2
CASSPRTSGSRYEQYF | TGTGCCAGCTCACCGAGGACTAGCGGGAGTAGGTACGAGCAGTACTTC | TRBD2 | TRBJ2-7 | TRBV18
CASSDRVNTEAFF | TGTGCCAGCAGTGACAGAGTGAACACTGAAGCTTTCTTT | NA | TRBJ1-1 | TRBV2
CASIKDRGSWETQYF | TGCGCCAGCATTAAAGACAGGGGAAGTTGGGAGACCCAGTACTTC | TRBD1 | TRBJ2-5 | TRBV5-1